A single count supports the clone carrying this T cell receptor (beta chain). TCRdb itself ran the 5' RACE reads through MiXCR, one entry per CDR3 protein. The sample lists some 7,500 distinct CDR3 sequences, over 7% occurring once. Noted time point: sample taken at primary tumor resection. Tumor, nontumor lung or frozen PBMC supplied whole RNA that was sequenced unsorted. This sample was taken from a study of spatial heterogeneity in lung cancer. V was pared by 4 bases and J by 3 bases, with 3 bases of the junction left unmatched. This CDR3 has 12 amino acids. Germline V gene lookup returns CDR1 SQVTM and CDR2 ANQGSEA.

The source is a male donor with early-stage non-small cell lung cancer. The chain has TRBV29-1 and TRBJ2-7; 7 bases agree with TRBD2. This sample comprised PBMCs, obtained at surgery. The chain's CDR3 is CSVGGGSYEQYF. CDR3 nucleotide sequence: TGCAGCGTTGGGGGCGGGAGCTACGAGCAGTACTTC.